The rows below give T cell receptor beta chains drawn from one sample of a study of cytomegalovirus exposure and HLA in healthy donors. Some clones are missing from TCRdb's copy, which holds only in-frame ones; the method was immunoSEQ multiplex PCR. The sample consists of about 82,000 clones, 90% to 95% of them appearing once. Sequencing used PBMCs. Receptors originate from a woman between 18 and 29 years old in good health and CMV-seronegative. Both conserved end residues are part of each CDR3.

J | V | CDR3
TRBJ2-1 | TRBV5-4 | CASSFSGGSLSEQFF
TRBJ2-1 | TRBV9 | CASSVRGTSGRVYNEQFF
TRBJ2-7 | TRBV5-1 | CASSPQTPSSYEQYF
TRBJ1-1 | TRBV10-3 | CAIRSTGTGGRDGEAFF
TRBJ2-5 | TRBV7-2 | CASSLGGLMKTQYF
TRBJ2-2 | TRBV5-6 | CASNRGGPNTGELFF
TRBJ1-5 | TRBV6-5 | CASRTGTHSNQPQHF
TRBJ2-4 | TRBV11-2 | CASSRDRSGNIQYF
TRBJ1-2 | TRBV4-3 | CASSQDPGGRAGGGYTF
TRBJ2-1 | TRBV15 | CATSRGAGGSYNEQFF
TRBJ1-5 | TRBV10-3 | CAISYQGGNQPQHF
TRBJ2-1 | TRBV4-3 | CASSQVLAVHEQFF
TRBJ1-2 | TRBV19 | CASSTDNLFYGYTF
TRBJ2-5 | TRBV18 | CASSRASGGETQYF
TRBJ1-1 | TRBV6-5 | CASSLQGRAEAFF
TRBJ2-7 | TRBV27 | CASSSTSGENEQYF
TRBJ2-3 | TRBV9 | CASSAYPGLAGGGYSTDTQYF
TRBJ2-5 | TRBV7-6 | CASSLALRIQETQYF
TRBJ2-3 | TRBV7-6 | CASSPGNFGWYF
TRBJ2-1 | TRBV13 | CASSPAGYDEQFF
TRBJ2-5 | TRBV7-2 | CASRGAPQETQYF
TRBJ2-1 | TRBV2 | CASSVKAGLNEQFF
TRBJ2-2 | TRBV10-2 | CASTGVGVNTGELFF
TRBJ2-1 | TRBV10-2 | CASNGGTSSTYNEQFF
TRBJ1-6 | TRBV10-1 | CASSEGARNSPLHF
TRBJ2-2 | TRBV19 | CASSIGAPPNTGELFF
TRBJ1-2 | TRBV11-2 | CASSLVLAEVYGYTF
TRBJ1-1 | TRBV7-2 | CASSLGGETEAFF
TRBJ2-5 | TRBV10-2 | CASSGLASGQTQYF
TRBJ1-2 | TRBV28 | CASRTPGTGNYGYTF
TRBJ1-3 | TRBV6-6 | CASSPPGSGNTIYF
TRBJ2-7 | TRBV29-1 | CSVGAGGTSEQYF
TRBJ1-5 | TRBV5-6 | CASSSGQSNQPQHF
TRBJ2-7 | TRBV28 | CASSAPGTGGSYEQYF
TRBJ2-2 | TRBV7-7 | CASSSGTGVTGELFF
TRBJ2-3 | TRBV9 | CASSVAPPSAEGPDTQYF
TRBJ2-3 | TRBV4-3 | CASSKARASGAGDTQYF
TRBJ2-2 | TRBV19 | CASSLGPGLPLGGELFF
TRBJ1-2 | TRBV7-8 | CASSFGTGSNYGYTF
TRBJ2-5 | TRBV7-2 | CASSLVGQEGETQYF
TRBJ2-7 | TRBV7-2 | CASSSRGTGSSYEQYF
TRBJ2-7 | TRBV5-6 | CASSALGASSYEQYF